This T cell receptor beta chain originates from a study of blood T cell repertoires in COVID-19. Resolution of symptoms, clearance, or two negative PCRs was present in recovered Cohort 3 donors. In the original analysis: Quantification of nucleated cells was approximated via reference gene primer amplification. Clones were read by immunoSEQ multiplex PCR, and TCRdb kept only the in-frame ones, dropping some. For V, J and clone size, that table is used; D and trimming come from the DNA. The sample carries a few hundred thousand clones, roughly 80% recorded once. Germline assignment: CDR1 MNHEY and CDR2 SVGEGT. The CDR3 is made up of 17 amino acids. V was trimmed by 3 bases and J by 2 bases, leaving 19 bases between them.

The gene calls are TRBV6-2 or TRBV6-3 and TRBJ1-1; D is possibly TRBD1 (5 bases). Material: PBMCs or T cells enriched from blood (not recorded which). The TCR sequence derives from a woman aged 45-59 years who had recovered from COVID-19. CDR3: CASSYQGRVGINTEAFF. CDR3 bases: TGTGCCAGCAGTTATCAGGGCCGGGTAGGGATCAACACTGAAGCTTTCTTT.